One TCR beta chain is described in this entry. The sample is drawn from a study of blood T cell repertoires in COVID-19. Study details: The United States, Italy and Spain supplied acute and convalescent COVID-19 samples. Nucleic acid was either cDNA or gDNA, and it came from T cells, B-cell-depleted T cells, or PBMCs.

Between the trimmed V and J ends, which lost 3 bases and 4 bases, there was a span of 9 bases. CDR3 length: 12 amino acids. CDR1 is GTSNPN and CDR2 is SVGIG in the germline V gene (reference sequence). Original data processing: Counts of nucleated cells, estimated from reference gene primer amplification, were obtained. Clones were read by immunoSEQ multiplex PCR, and TCRdb kept only the in-frame ones, dropping some. That table supplies the V and J calls and clone size; D and trimming were determined from the DNA. Altogether over 85,000 clones are present, roughly 87% being singletons, with the ten largest covering around 4.5%.

The chain joins TRBV30 to TRBJ1-2; possibly TRBD1 for D (5 bases). The sequence was collected from a man aged 65 to 85 with acute or convalescent COVID-19. Sequencing input: peripheral blood. The DNA of the CDR3 is TGTGCCTGGAGCAGGGCCTCCTATGGCTACACCTTC. Translation: CAWSRASYGYTF.